This TCR beta chain is drawn from a study of Graves' ophthalmopathy and Graves' hyperthyroidism. CDR3 length: 13 residues. Looked up from germline, CDR1 is GTSNPN and CDR2 is SVGIG (reference sequence). The V gene lost 3 bases and the J gene lost 7 bases, with 16 bases spanning the gap. Excluded: other autoimmune disease, uncontrolled infection, pregnancy or lactation. PBMCs were density-gradient isolated from around 11 ml fresh blood. Amplified material comprised TCR beta CDR3 regions derived from RNA transcripts. A first-round RT-PCR used HTBI primers, followed by a second-round multiplex PCR. TCRdb called the multiplex PCR reads again in MiXCR, with one record for every CDR3 protein. The sample carries a few hundred thousand distinct CDR3 sequences, over 20% recorded once. This clonotype was seen many times.

The V call is TRBV30, the J call TRBJ2-7; tentatively, D is TRBD1 or TRBD2 (6 bases each). Source material: peripheral blood. This TCR was sampled from a woman between 18 and 29 years old with stable Graves' hyperthyroidism. CDR3 sequence reads: CAWSNRGLGEQYF. CDR3 sequence (DNA): TGTGCCTGGAGCAACCGGGGGCTAGGAGAGCAGTACTTC.